The rows below give T cell receptor beta chains drawn from one sample of a study of T cells in Graves' hyperthyroidism and ophthalmopathy. TCRdb passed the multiplex PCR reads through MiXCR, listing each CDR3 protein once. The top ten hold around 7.7% of the sample, which has roughly 740,000 distinct CDR3 sequences, over 15% seen once. Sequenced sample: blood. The receptor source for this set is a man aged 18 to 35 with Graves' hyperthyroidism. CDR3s include the opening cysteine and the closing phenylalanine or tryptophan. The order of the fields is J gene, clone size, V gene, CDR3 length, D gene, CDR3 DNA, CDR3 protein. A D gene is named only where the DNA matches it firmly. Only part of the rows carry a size: once, few, many, or a class if the clone is expanded.

TRBJ2-7 | . | TRBV11-3 | 14 | . | TGTGCCAGCAGCCAAGACGGTTTAGTCGACGAGCAGTACTTC | CASSQDGLVDEQYF
TRBJ2-1 | few | TRBV6-6 | 19 | TRBD2 | TGTGCCAGCAGTTACTATTCTAGCGGACACAAAGGGTCCTACAATGAGCAGTTCTTC | CASSYYSSGHKGSYNEQFF
TRBJ1-3 | few | TRBV18 | 14 | . | TGTGCCAGCTCACCACAGGGGCCTGGAAACACCATATATTTT | CASSPQGPGNTIYF
TRBJ2-7 | . | TRBV12-3/TRBV12-4 | 15 | TRBD2 | TGTGCCAGCAGACAAAGGACTAGCGGCTCCTACGAGCAGTACTTC | CASRQRTSGSYEQYF
TRBJ1-2 | few | TRBV12-3/TRBV12-4 | 12 | . | TGTGCCAGCAGCTGGCAGAACTATGGCTACACCTTC | CASSWQNYGYTF
TRBJ2-5 | many | TRBV28 | 14 | TRBD1 | TGTGCCAGCAGTTTCCGACAGGGTCGTCGGACCCAGTACTTC | CASSFRQGRRTQYF
TRBJ2-7 | . | TRBV29-1 | 16 | . | TGCAGCGTTGACAGCCGGGGTCGCACAGGGTCCTACGAGCAGTACTTC | CSVDSRGRTGSYEQYF
TRBJ2-1 | many | TRBV11-2 | 11 | . | TGTGCCAGCAGCTTGACGGTAGGGCAGTTCTTC | CASSLTVGQFF
TRBJ2-7 | many | TRBV6-1 | 15 | TRBD2 | TGTGCCAGCAGTGAAGGGAGCGGGGGTTCCTACGAGCAGTACTTC | CASSEGSGGSYEQYF
TRBJ2-7 | few | TRBV6-2/TRBV6-3 | 13 | . | TGTGCCAGCACCGAGGAGGGGTCCTACGAGCAGTACTTC | CASTEEGSYEQYF
TRBJ2-5 | few | TRBV19 | 15 | . | TGTGCCAGTAGTATGCAAGGGACCTACCAAGAGACCCAGTACTTC | CASSMQGTYQETQYF
TRBJ1-6 | few | TRBV20-1 | 14 | TRBD1 | TGCAGTGCCAGGACAGGGGGGAATAATTCACCCCTCCACTTT | CSARTGGNNSPLHF
TRBJ1-3 | few | TRBV30 | 14 | . | TGTGCCTGGCGTACCAGGGTTTTCGGAAACACCATATATTTT | CAWRTRVFGNTIYF
TRBJ2-1 | few | TRBV9 | 15 | TRBD2 | TGTGCCAGCAGCGTAGGGTCTAGCGGGAGCCATGAGCAGTTCTTC | CASSVGSSGSHEQFF
TRBJ1-6 | . | TRBV5-1 | 16 | . | TGCGCCAGCAGCCATCAAGGGACCTCGGGTAATTCACCCCTCCACTTT | CASSHQGTSGNSPLHF
TRBJ2-5 | many | TRBV20-1 | 15 | TRBD2 | TGCAGTGCTAGGGGACTAGCGGGCAATCAAGAGACCCAGTACTTC | CSARGLAGNQETQYF
TRBJ2-7 | many | TRBV2 | 15 | TRBD2 | TGTGCCAGCAGTGAAAGGGCGGGAGGAACCTATGAGCAGTACTTC | CASSERAGGTYEQYF
TRBJ2-7 | many | TRBV7-9 | 18 | TRBD2 | TGTGCCAGCAGCTCCGACAAAACAGTAGCGGGACCAATCTACGAGCAGTACTTC | CASSSDKTVAGPIYEQYF
TRBJ2-3 | few | TRBV6-1 | 13 | . | TGTGCCAGCAGCTCCTTAGGGGTAGGAACGCAGTATTTT | CASSSLGVGTQYF
TRBJ2-1 | few | TRBV6-1 | 14 | . | TGTGCCAGCAGCTTTAATTCCCCCTACAATGAGCAGTTCTTC | CASSFNSPYNEQFF
TRBJ2-7 | . | TRBV9 | 14 | . | TGTGCCAGCAGCGTAAAAGGGAACTCCTACGAGCAGTACTTC | CASSVKGNSYEQYF
TRBJ1-2 | . | TRBV3-1 | 13 | . | TGTGCCAGCAGCCAGGGGTCTAACTATGGCTACACCTTC | CASSQGSNYGYTF
TRBJ1-2 | many | TRBV5-1 | 14 | TRBD1 | TGCGCCAGCAGCGCCGCCACAGGGGCTCGGGGCTACACCTTC | CASSAATGARGYTF
TRBJ2-7 | few | TRBV4-1 | 18 | TRBD2 | TGCGCCAGCAGCCAAGATGGGGGACTAGCGGGAGGAGTGTACGAGCAGTACTTC | CASSQDGGLAGGVYEQYF
TRBJ1-1 | many | TRBV20-1 | 14 | . | TGCAGTGCTAGAGGGGCAGGGCCCCACACTGAAGCTTTCTTT | CSARGAGPHTEAFF
TRBJ2-6 | few | TRBV7-9 | 20 | . | TGTGCCAGCAGCTGGCCGCGGTTCCGTGGGCCCCTCTCTGGGGCCAACGTCCTGACTTTC | CASSWPRFRGPLSGANVLTF
TRBJ2-5 | many | TRBV6-1 | 14 | . | TGTGCCAGCAGTCGAGTTACCAGGGGAGAGACCCAGTACTTC | CASSRVTRGETQYF